A single sample is the source of the 25 T cell receptor beta chains below, sequenced in a study of human T cells and chemical hapten exposure. One entry per CDR3 protein results from TCRdb running MiXCR on the RACE reads. The sample shows about 85,000 distinct CDR3 sequences, under 14% of them seen only once. Described time point: patch test 2, 6 weeks after DPC sensitization. As for treatment: therapeutic diphenylcyclopropenone sensitization with weekly scalp DPC. This sample comprised whole blood, obtained in connection with sensitization to the hapten diphenylcyclopropenone (DPC). The receptor set was obtained from a man aged 18 to 29 with alopecia areata. Some clones in this sample may be carry-over from other donors' samples.

This clonotype was observed many times. The gene calls are TRBV7-2 and TRBJ1-5; the D is unclear. Germline CDR1 is SGHTA and CDR2 is FQGNSA. Trimming left V 5 bases short and J 0 bases short, with 5 bases between. This CDR3 has 13 amino acids. CDR3 protein: CASSGYSNQPQHF. CDR3 nucleotides: TGTGCCAGCAGCGGCTATAGCAATCAGCCCCAGCATTTT.

This clonotype showed up just a few times. The rearrangement links TRBV10-3 to TRBJ1-5; TRBD1 might be the D (6 bases). The V gene lost 3 bases and the J gene lost 6 bases, with 15 bases spanning the gap. CDR3 length: 15 amino acids. Germline V gene lookup returns CDR1 ENHRY and CDR2 SYGVKD. This CDR3 reads CAISEIMGAVQPQHF. CDR3 in DNA: TGTGCCATCAGTGAAATAATGGGGGCTGTTCAGCCCCAGCATTTT.

This clonotype was seen ten or more times. DNA of the CDR3: TGTGCCAGCACTCCGGTAACCCCCTCCTACGAGCAGTACTTC. It is translated as CASTPVTPSYEQYF. The gene calls are TRBV28 and TRBJ2-7; unclear D gene. There are 14 residues in the CDR3. CDR1 and CDR2 from the germline V gene are MDHEN and SYDVKM. The V gene lost 7 bases and the J gene lost 0 bases, with 13 bases spanning the gap.

At least ten counts were recorded for this clonotype. This rearrangement joins TRBV20-1 to TRBJ1-1; D call uncertain. V lost 5 bases to trimming and J lost 7 bases, with 11 bases between them. This CDR3 contains 11 residues. Germline CDR1 is DFQATT and CDR2 is SNEGSKA (reference sequence). In DNA, the CDR3 is TGCAGTGCTTCGATAGCAGATGAAGCTTTCTTT. Translation: CSASIADEAFF.

This clonotype appeared many times. V is TRBV4-1 and J is TRBJ2-3; 10 bases match TRBD1. J was trimmed by 13 bases and V by 3 bases; bases with no gene match: 1. The CDR3 covers 11 residues. Germline V CDR1 and CDR2: MGHRA, YSYEKL. CDR3 sequence reads: CASSQGQGKYF. The CDR3 DNA is TGCGCCAGCAGCCAGGGACAGGGGAAGTATTTT.

This clonotype was detected only a few times. The chain couples TRBV6-2 or TRBV6-3 to TRBJ2-7; 7 nucleotides line up with TRBD1. V lost 3 bases, J lost 3 bases, and 8 bases stayed unmatched. Germline values: CDR1 MNHEY, CDR2 SVGEGT. The CDR3 runs to 15 residues. The CDR3 reads CASSYTGERIYEQYF. In DNA form, the CDR3 reads TGTGCCAGCAGTTATACAGGGGAGAGGATCTACGAGCAGTACTTC.

There are a few counts of this clonotype. V gene TRBV28 combines with J gene TRBJ2-7; either TRBD1 or TRBD2 may fit D (5 bases each). V shed 2 bases and J shed 2 bases, with 19 bases lying between them. Germline V lookup: CDR1 MDHEN, CDR2 SYDVKM. CDR3 length: 17 amino acids. The CDR3 here is CASSLAGTTYRTYEQYF. CDR3 DNA sequence: TGTGCCAGCAGTTTAGCCGGGACCACTTATAGGACCTACGAGCAGTACTTC. Using reference TRBV28 and TRBJ2-7 for the parts outside the CDR3, the full variable domain is DVKVTQSSRYLVKRTGEKVFLECVQDMDHENMFWYRQDPGLGLRLIYFSYDVKMKEKGDIPEGYSVSREKKERFSLILESASTNQTSMYLCASSLAGTTYRTYEQYFGPGTRLTVT.

In this sample, this clonotype turned up a few times. This rearrangement joins TRBV3-1 to TRBJ1-6; TRBD1 matches 10 bases. This CDR3 is 15 amino acids long. Per the germline V gene, CDR1 is LGHDT and CDR2 is YNNKEL (reference sequence). V shed 1 base, J shed 10 bases, and the junction held 4 bases outside the gene matches. CDR3 nucleotides: TGTGCCAGCAGCCAAGGACGGACAGGGGGATCACCCCTCCACTTT. This gives the protein CASSQGRTGGSPLHF.

CDR3 sequence reads: CASSSGQSTYEQYF. For the CDR3, the DNA is TGTGCCAGCAGTTCTGGACAGAGCACCTACGAGCAGTACTTC. This rearrangement joins TRBV27 to TRBJ2-7; perhaps TRBD1 as D (6 bases). CDR3 size: 14 residues. Germline values: CDR1 MNHEY, CDR2 SMNVEV (reference sequence). Trimming removed 4 bases at V and 2 bases at J, with 12 bases between.

In its sample, this clonotype was seen once. This chain links TRBV7-2 with TRBJ1-1, with unresolved D. Trimming cost V 3 bases and J 2 bases, with 10 bases left between them. This CDR3 contains 14 residues. Germline values: CDR1 SGHTA, CDR2 FQGNSA. The CDR3 is CASSFRANNTEAFF. The CDR3 DNA sequence: TGTGCCAGCAGCTTCCGGGCAAACAACACTGAAGCTTTCTTT.

This clonotype was seen more than once but under ten times. The chain employs TRBV6-1 and TRBJ2-3, with D unclear. The germline CDR1 and CDR2 sequences are MNHNS and SASEGT. The CDR3 extends over 13 amino acids. The germline V and J ends were trimmed by 6 bases and 2 bases, with 9 bases remaining between them. CDR3 sequence: CASRLSATDTQYF. CDR3 in DNA: TGTGCCAGCAGACTTTCTGCCACAGATACGCAGTATTTT.

In its sample, this clonotype was seen a few times. The chain combines TRBV9 with TRBJ2-2; D not resolved. V lost 0 bases and J lost 3, with 3 bases in between. Looked up from germline, CDR1 is SGDLS and CDR2 is YYNGEE. The CDR3 is 13 residues long. Here the CDR3 reads CASSVVDTGELFF. The DNA for the CDR3 is TGTGCCAGCAGCGTAGTTGACACCGGGGAGCTGTTTTTT.

Only a few counts were recorded for this clonotype. CDR3 bases: TGTGCCAGCAGCTCCCGCGGGGGAGGTCAGCCCCAGCATTTT. Protein sequence: CASSSRGGGQPQHF. The chain links TRBV7-2 to TRBJ1-5, with a possible D match to TRBD1 (5 bases). The CDR3 has 14 amino acids. CDR1 is SGHTA and CDR2 is FQGNSA in the germline V gene. V lost 4 bases and J 6 bases, leaving 13 bases between the germline ends.

This clonotype was observed at least ten times. V and J are TRBV6-2 or TRBV6-3 and TRBJ2-5; 9 bases agree with TRBD2. V shed 6 bases, J shed 5 bases, and the junction held 13 bases outside the gene matches. The CDR3 totals 16 residues. Germline CDR1 MNHEY, CDR2 SVGEGT. CDR3: CASRLPPWTSEETQYF. Written as DNA, the CDR3 is TGTGCCAGCAGACTCCCCCCATGGACTAGCGAGGAGACCCAGTACTTC.

V gene TRBV20-1 combines with J gene TRBJ2-1; D unresolved. Germline V lookup: CDR1 DFQATT, CDR2 SNEGSKA (reference sequence). CDR3 length equals 14 residues. Trimming shortened V by 1 base and J by 3 bases, and 10 bases separated the two germline ends. The DNA for the CDR3 is TGCAGTGCTAGAGGAGGAACTATCTACAATGAGCAGTTCTTC. Translation: CSARGGTIYNEQFF.

This clonotype has a handful of counts. The V and J genes are TRBV6-2 or TRBV6-3 and TRBJ2-7; the D is unclear. Trimming left V 3 bases short and J 2 bases short, with 14 bases between. The CDR3 spans 15 residues. Germline V gives CDR1 MNHEY, CDR2 SVGEGT. The CDR3 spells CASSYAPQVTYEQYF. CDR3 DNA sequence: TGTGCCAGCAGTTATGCCCCTCAAGTAACCTACGAGCAGTACTTC.

This clonotype was observed at least ten times. The chain joins TRBV10-1 to TRBJ2-7; a possible D gene is TRBD2 (5 bases). Germline lookup yields CDR1 WNHNN and CDR2 SYGVQD (reference sequence). The ends were cut back, 3 bases at V and 6 bases at J, with 21 bases in the middle. CDR3 length: 16 amino acids. In DNA, the CDR3 is TGCGCCAGCAGTGAACAAAAAGGAGGTTCCAAGGGCGAGCAGTACTTC. It encodes CASSEQKGGSKGEQYF.

This chain uses TRBV18 with TRBJ1-1; maybe TRBD1 (5 bases). The CDR3 totals 14 residues. Germline CDR1 reads KGHSH; CDR2 reads LQKENI. V lost 5 bases and J lost 1, with 11 bases in between. The CDR3 bases are TGTGCCAGCTCAGAGGGACTGGGGAACACTGAAGCTTTCTTT. The encoded protein is CASSEGLGNTEAFF.

The V gene is TRBV7-9, the J gene TRBJ1-4; TRBD1 agrees at 9 bases. V gave up 3 bases and J gave up 3 bases; unmatched junction bases: 2. In germline, CDR1 is SEHNR, CDR2 FQNEAQ (reference sequence). The CDR3 is made up of 15 amino acids. CDR3 loop: CASSFRQGANEKLFF. The CDR3 DNA reads as TGTGCCAGCAGCTTCCGACAGGGGGCTAATGAAAAACTGTTTTTT.

The V gene is TRBV9, the J gene TRBJ1-1; no firm D call. The germline V gene encodes CDR1 SGDLS and CDR2 YYNGEE. The V gene lost 1 base and the J gene lost 3 bases, with 7 bases spanning the gap. The CDR3 runs 13 residues. The CDR3 region has the DNA TGTGCCAGCAGCGTAATGGTAGACACTGAAGCTTTCTTT. Its protein is CASSVMVDTEAFF.

The rearrangement joins TRBV4-1 to TRBJ2-7; D tentatively fits TRBD1 or TRBD2 (6 bases each). The germline V gene encodes CDR1 MGHRA and CDR2 YSYEKL. V lost 4 bases and J 0 bases, leaving 13 bases between the germline ends. CDR3 size: 15 residues. CDR3 residues: CASSPGAGPSYEQYV. Written as DNA, the CDR3 is TGCGCCAGCAGCCCGGGGGCAGGGCCCTCCTACGAGCAGTACGTC.

This clonotype turned up a few times. This rearrangement joins TRBV3-1 to TRBJ2-1; D gene uncertain. Germline V lookup: CDR1 LGHDT, CDR2 YNNKEL (reference sequence). The CDR3 is 16 residues long. Between the trimmed V and J ends, which lost 3 bases and 2 bases, there was a span of 14 bases. CDR3 protein: CASSQLLRLTYNEQFF. The DNA for the CDR3 is TGTGCCAGCAGCCAGCTCCTTAGGCTGACCTACAATGAGCAGTTCTTC.

This clonotype was picked up a small number of times. This chain joins TRBV12-3 or TRBV12-4 and TRBJ2-1; 7 bases line up with TRBD2. The V segment lost 6 bases and the J segment 5 bases; nucleotides outside the gene matches: 13. CDR3 length: 16 residues. CDR3 loop: CASRQTYGGRHNEQFF. For the CDR3, the DNA is TGTGCCAGCAGACAAACGTACGGGGGGAGACACAATGAGCAGTTCTTC.

The table lists this clonotype with many counts. The chain carries TRBV4-1 and TRBJ1-6; 10 bases align to TRBD1. CDR1 is MGHRA, CDR2 YSYEKL, per germline. The CDR3 runs to 17 residues. Trimming at V came to 0 bases and at J to 11 bases, leaving 10 bases not matched to a gene. The CDR3 loop is CASSQDRGTGARAPLHF. The CDR3 bases are TGCGCCAGCAGCCAAGATCGGGGGACAGGGGCCCGAGCACCCCTCCACTTT.

The chain couples TRBV28 to TRBJ1-1, with D maybe TRBD1 (6 bases). V lost 5 bases, J lost 1 base, and 11 bases lay in between. The CDR3 extends over 14 amino acids. CDR1 is MDHEN, CDR2 SYDVKM, per germline. CDR3 in amino acids: CASSIVTGNTEAFF. The CDR3 region has the DNA TGTGCCAGCAGTATAGTGACAGGGAACACTGAAGCTTTCTTT.